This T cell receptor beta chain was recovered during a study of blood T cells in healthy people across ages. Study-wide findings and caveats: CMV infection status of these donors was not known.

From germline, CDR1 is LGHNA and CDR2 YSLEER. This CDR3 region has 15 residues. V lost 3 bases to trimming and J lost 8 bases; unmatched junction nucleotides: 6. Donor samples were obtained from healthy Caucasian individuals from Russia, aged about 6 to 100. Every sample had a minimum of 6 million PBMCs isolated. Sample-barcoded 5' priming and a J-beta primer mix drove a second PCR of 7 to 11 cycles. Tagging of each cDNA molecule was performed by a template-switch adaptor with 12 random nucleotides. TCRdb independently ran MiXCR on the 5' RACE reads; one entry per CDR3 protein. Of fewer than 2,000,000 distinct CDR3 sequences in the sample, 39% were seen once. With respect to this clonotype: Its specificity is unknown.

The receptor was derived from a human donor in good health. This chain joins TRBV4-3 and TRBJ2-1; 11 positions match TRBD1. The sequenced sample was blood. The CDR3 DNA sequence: TGCGCCAGCAGCCATTGGGACAGGGGGTATGATGAGCAGTTCTTC. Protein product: CASSHWDRGYDEQFF.